This TCR beta chain derives from a study of T cell responses to AZD1222 COVID-19 vaccine (dated by TCRdb to the early 2020s). The study in broad terms: AZD1222 recipients whose second dose came at about 4 weeks and those whose second dose came at about 12 weeks were combined into one group, since spike-specific TCR depth and breadth did not differ between the two schedules. TCR sequencing covered about 230 trial participants: roughly 200 given two doses of AZD1222 and 26 given two doses of MenACWY control vaccine. Trial participants were enrolled by age into 18-55, 56-69 and 70-plus year subgroups, with approximately 150, 30 and 60 TCR-sequenced participants respectively.

The label giving this sample's time point can be read as: baseline before first vaccination. Vaccinee samples came from UK trials COV001 and COV002, including a single-blind randomized controlled phase 2/3 trial of AZD1222 (ChAdOx1 nCoV-19) in healthy adults. For TCRbeta chain sequencing, PBMC samples from trial participants were taken at day 0 and at day 28 after the second dose. On the study overall, not on this receptor specifically: After two AZD1222 doses, spike-specific TCR breadth and depth were significantly higher than at day 0 and than in MenACWY recipients. Conclusions about previously exposed vaccinees were limited because only six AZD1222 recipients were SARS-CoV-2 seropositive at baseline. CD4 TCRs associated with the vaccine covered the entire spike protein, and the dominant responses were in regions 160-218 and 743-854. Because no day 14 peak-response samples were available, the repertoires could be characterized only after the peak T cell response. Participants were mostly white British, with more females than males. The authors suggested clonal diversity may have been underestimated. Nearly half of unique spike-specific TCRs reportedly recognized epitopes outside regions mutated in the B.1.351 and B.1.1.7 variants. In the small 56-69-year group, the increase in depth fell short of significance, most likely because of low power.

Remarks on this clone: This receptor's antigen is unknown. Qualities for individual bases were not recorded, and no much larger clone is one base off.

Taken from the germline V gene, the CDR1 and CDR2 loops are MGHDK and SYGVNS. Trimming costs V 3 bases and J 8 bases, and their ends lie 7 bases apart. CDR3 length: 11 amino acids, cysteine to phenylalanine. Just the 33-base CDR3 DNA is kept, in frame starting at base 1. The CDR3 regions of human TCRbeta chains were analyzed by immunosequencing. Processing in the source paper ran as follows. TCRs in the repertoires were compared against a reference library of SARS-CoV-2-specific TCRs that had been generated with the MIRA antigen-specificity platform. Breadth was defined as the fraction of unique TCRs that were SARS-CoV-2-associated, and depth was defined as the fraction of total T cells that were SARS-CoV-2-associated. Using the MIRA data, every spike-specific TCR was mapped to the spike region that the TCR reacted to and assigned to either a CD4 or a CD8 class. Log10-transformed breadth and depth values were compared by one-way ANOVA with Sidak's multiple comparisons tests. TCRdb provides this immuneACCESS table in a form limited to in-frame rearrangements. Some clones are lacking; in checked studies, under half of them reflect an unresolved V gene, and why the rest are absent is not known. V, J and clone size are taken as reported in that table, and D and trimming were inferred from the DNA itself. This sample is represented by about 140,000 clones; approximately 91% of them were singletons. The ten top clones hold 1.5% to 2% of the sample.

The sample was peripheral blood, taken on day 0 of AZD1222 vaccination. The receptor chain draws on TRBV25-1 and TRBJ1-2; too little of a D gene remains to name it. This clonotype was obtained from an adult in good health. Here is the DNA: TGTGCCAGCAGTGAGGGTGAGGGCTACACCTTC. This encodes CASSEGEGYTF.